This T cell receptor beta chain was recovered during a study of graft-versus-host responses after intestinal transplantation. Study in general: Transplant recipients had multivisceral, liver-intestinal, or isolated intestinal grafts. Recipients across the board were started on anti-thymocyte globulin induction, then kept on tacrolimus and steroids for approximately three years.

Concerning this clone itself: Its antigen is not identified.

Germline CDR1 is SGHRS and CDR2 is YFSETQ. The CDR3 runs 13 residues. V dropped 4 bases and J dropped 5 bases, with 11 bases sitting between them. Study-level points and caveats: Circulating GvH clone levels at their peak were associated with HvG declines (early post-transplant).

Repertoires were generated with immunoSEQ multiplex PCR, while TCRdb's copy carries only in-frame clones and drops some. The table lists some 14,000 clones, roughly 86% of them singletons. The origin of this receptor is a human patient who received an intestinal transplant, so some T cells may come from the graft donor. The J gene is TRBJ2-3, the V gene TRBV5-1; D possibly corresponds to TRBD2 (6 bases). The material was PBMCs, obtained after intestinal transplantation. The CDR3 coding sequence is TGCGCCAGCAGCGGTAGCGGCGGAGATACGCAGTATTTT. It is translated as CASSGSGGDTQYF.